The clone carrying this TCR beta chain has just a few counts. The data derive from a study of blood T cells in healthy people across ages. CDR1 is SGHRS and CDR2 is YFSETQ in the germline V gene. V lost 2 bases to trimming and J lost 6 bases, with 15 bases between them. The CDR3 loop spans 15 amino acids. The authors drew about 10 milliliters of peripheral blood from each donor. The study isolated at least 6.5 million PBMCs from each sample. With a J-beta primer mix and a sample-barcoded 5' primer, a second PCR ran roughly 6 to 11 cycles. All samples gave at least 3 million CDR3-containing paired-end reads. TCRdb recomputed calls from the 5' RACE reads with MiXCR, one row per CDR3 protein. Here the sample spans about 1.8 million distinct CDR3 sequences, approximately 50% being singletons.

The source material was blood. The chain links TRBV5-1 to TRBJ2-1, with unresolved D. The sequence came from a woman aged 40 to 50 in good health. CDR3 sequence reads: CASSFLGSAVNEQFF. CDR3 sequence (DNA): TGCGCCAGCAGCTTCCTCGGGTCGGCCGTCAATGAGCAGTTCTTC.